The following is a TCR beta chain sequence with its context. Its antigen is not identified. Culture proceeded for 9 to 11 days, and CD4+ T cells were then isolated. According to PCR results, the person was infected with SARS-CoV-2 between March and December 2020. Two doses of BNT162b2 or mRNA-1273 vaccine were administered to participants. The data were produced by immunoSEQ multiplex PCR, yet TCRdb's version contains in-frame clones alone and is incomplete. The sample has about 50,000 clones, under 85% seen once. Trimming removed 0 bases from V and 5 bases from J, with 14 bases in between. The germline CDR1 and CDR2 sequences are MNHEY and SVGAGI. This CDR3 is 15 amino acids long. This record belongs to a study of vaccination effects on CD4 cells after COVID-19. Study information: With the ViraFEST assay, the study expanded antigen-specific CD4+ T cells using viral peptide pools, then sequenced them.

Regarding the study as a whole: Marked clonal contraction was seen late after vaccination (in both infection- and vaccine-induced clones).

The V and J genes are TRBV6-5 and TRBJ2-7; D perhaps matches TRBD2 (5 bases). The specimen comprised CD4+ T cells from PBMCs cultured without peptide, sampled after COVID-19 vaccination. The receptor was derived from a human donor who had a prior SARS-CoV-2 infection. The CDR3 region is CASSYSSLAIHEQYF. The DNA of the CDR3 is TGTGCCAGCAGTTACTCGAGCCTAGCTATCCACGAGCAGTACTTC.